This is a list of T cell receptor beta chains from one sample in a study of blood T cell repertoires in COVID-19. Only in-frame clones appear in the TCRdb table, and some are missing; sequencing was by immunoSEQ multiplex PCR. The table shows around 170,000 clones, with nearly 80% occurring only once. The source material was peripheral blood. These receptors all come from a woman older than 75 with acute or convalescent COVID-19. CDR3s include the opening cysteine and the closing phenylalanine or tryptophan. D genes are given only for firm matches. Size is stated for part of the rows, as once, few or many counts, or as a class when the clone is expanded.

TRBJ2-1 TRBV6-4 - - TGTGCCAGCAGTGATCGAGACTTTCCGAGCTCCTACAATGAGCAGTTCTTC CASSDRDFPSSYNEQFF
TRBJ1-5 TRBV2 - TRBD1 TGTGCCAGCAGCGGGACAGGGAATCAGCCCCAGCATTTT CASSGTGNQPQHF
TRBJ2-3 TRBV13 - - TGTGCCAGCAGCTTATGGGGTGGGGGGAAAAGCACAGATACGCAGTATTTT CASSLWGGGKSTDTQYF
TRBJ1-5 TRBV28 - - TGTGCCAGCAGTCCCCCTAGGGGCGGTCAGCCCCAGCATTTT CASSPPRGGQPQHF
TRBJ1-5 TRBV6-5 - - TGTGCCAGCAGTCTAGGCTCACCGCCCAATCAGCCCCAGCATTTT CASSLGSPPNQPQHF
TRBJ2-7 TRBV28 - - TGTGCCAGCGCACAGGGCTCCTACGAGCAGTACTTC CASAQGSYEQYF
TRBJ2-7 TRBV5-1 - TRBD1 TGCGCCAGCAGCTTGGCAGGGACAGGGGCCGAGCAGTACTTC CASSLAGTGAEQYF
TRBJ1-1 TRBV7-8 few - TGTGCCAGCAGCTTAGTCGCGGGCAGCAACACTGAAGCTTTCTTT CASSLVAGSNTEAFF
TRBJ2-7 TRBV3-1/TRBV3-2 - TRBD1 TGTGCCAGCAGCCGTGGGACAGTGGCCCCCTACGAGCAGTACTTC CASSRGTVAPYEQYF
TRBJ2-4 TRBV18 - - TGTGCCAGCTCACCACCGGCAGGGGACATTCAGTACTTC CASSPPAGDIQYF
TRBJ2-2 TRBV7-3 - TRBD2 TGTGCCAGCAGCCCCGGACTAGCGGTCGGGACCGGGGAGCTGTTTTTT CASSPGLAVGTGELFF
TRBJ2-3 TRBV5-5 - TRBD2 TGTGCCAGCAGCTTGGGTCCATTGGCGGGGGGCCTTAGCACAGATACGCAGTATTTT CASSLGPLAGGLSTDTQYF
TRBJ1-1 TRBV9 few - TGTGCCAGCAGCCTCGGAGGGGTGAACACTGAAGCTTTCTTT CASSLGGVNTEAFF
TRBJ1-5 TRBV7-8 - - TGTGCCAGCAAAGGGGAGGGCAATCAGCCCCAGCATTTT CASKGEGNQPQHF
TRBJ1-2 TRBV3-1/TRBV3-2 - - TGTGCCAGCAGCCAAGAGTCGGTTAACTATGGCTACACCTTC CASSQESVNYGYTF
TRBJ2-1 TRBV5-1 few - TGCGCCAGCAGCTTGGACGAGCGCCGCACAACTGAGCAGTTCTTC CASSLDERRTTEQFF
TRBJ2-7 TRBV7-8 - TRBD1 TGTGCCAGCAGCCGGCGGGGACAGGGGGCAGGGCAGTACTTC CASSRRGQGAGQYF
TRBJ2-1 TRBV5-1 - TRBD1 TGCGCCAGCAGCTTTGGAACAGGGGGCCTTGCCGATGAGCAGTTCTTC CASSFGTGGLADEQFF
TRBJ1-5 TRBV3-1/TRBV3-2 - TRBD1 TGTGCCAGCAGCTTATCCACAGGGGACAATCAGCCCCAGCATTTT CASSLSTGDNQPQHF
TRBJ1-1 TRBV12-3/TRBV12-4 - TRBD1 TGTGCCAGCAGTTCGGGACAGGGTCCTGAAGCTTTCTTT CASSSGQGPEAFF
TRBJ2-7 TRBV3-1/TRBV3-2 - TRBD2 TGTGCCAGCAGCCAAGATCACGGGAGGGGTGAGCAGTACTTC CASSQDHGRGEQYF
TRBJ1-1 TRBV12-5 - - TGTGCTAGTGGTTTGCCTCGGGGGGGGCACACTGAAGCTTTCTTT CASGLPRGGHTEAFF
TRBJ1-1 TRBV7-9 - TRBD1 TGTGCCAGCAGCCCTCGACAGGGTGGTAACACTGAAGCTTTCTTT CASSPRQGGNTEAFF
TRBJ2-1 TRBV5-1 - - TGCGCCAGCAGCTTGGAACGGGGGTCCTACAATGAGCAGTTCTTC CASSLERGSYNEQFF
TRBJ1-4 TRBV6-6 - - TGTGCCAGCAGAGACGGAGGCGCAACTAATGAAAAACTGTTTTTT CASRDGGATNEKLFF
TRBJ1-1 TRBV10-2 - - TGCGCCAGCAGAACCCCAGGGAACACTGAAGCTTTCTTT CASRTPGNTEAFF
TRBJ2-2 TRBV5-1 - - TGCGCCAGCAGCGGACGGACTGACACCGGGGAGCTGTTTTTT CASSGRTDTGELFF
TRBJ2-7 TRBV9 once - TGTGCCAGCAGTGCCGGGGGACAGAGCTCCTACGAGCAGTACTTC CASSAGGQSSYEQYF